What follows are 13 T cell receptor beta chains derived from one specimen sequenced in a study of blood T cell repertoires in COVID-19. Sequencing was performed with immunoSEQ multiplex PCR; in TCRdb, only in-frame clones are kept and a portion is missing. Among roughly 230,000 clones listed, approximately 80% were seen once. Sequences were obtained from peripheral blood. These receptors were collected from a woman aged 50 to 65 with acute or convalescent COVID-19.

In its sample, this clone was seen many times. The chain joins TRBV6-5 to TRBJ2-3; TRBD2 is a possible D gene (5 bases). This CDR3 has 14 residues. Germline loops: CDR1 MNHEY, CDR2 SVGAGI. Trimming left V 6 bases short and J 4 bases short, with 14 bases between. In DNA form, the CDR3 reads TGTGCCAGCAGCCCCGGGGAAGTCGCAGATACGCAGTATTTT. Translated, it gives CASSPGEVADTQYF.

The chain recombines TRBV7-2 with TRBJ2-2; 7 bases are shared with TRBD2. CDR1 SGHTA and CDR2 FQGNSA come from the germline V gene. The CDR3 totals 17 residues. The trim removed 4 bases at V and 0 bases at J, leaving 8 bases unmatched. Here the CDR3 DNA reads TGTGCCAGCAGCTGGGGACTGGCGGGGGCGAACACCGGGGAGCTGTTTTTT. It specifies CASSWGLAGANTGELFF.

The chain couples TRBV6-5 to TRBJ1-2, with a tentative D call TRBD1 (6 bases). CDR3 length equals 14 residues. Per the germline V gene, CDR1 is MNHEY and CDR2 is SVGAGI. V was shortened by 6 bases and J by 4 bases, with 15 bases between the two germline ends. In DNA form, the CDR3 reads TGTGCCAGCAGCCGAAGACCGGACAGCTATGGCTACACCTTC. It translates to CASSRRPDSYGYTF.

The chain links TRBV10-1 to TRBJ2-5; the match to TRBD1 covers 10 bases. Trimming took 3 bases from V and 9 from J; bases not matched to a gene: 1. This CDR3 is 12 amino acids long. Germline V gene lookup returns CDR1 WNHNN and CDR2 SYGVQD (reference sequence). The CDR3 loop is CASSEGTGAQYF. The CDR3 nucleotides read TGCGCCAGCAGTGAAGGGACAGGGGCCCAGTACTTC.

The CDR3 DNA reads TGTGCCAGCAGCCCAAAGGACGGGGATTTATACGAGCAGTACTTC. This translates into CASSPKDGDLYEQYF. The chain employs TRBV9 and TRBJ2-7; possibly TRBD2 for D (5 bases). The CDR3 spans 15 residues. CDR1 and CDR2 (germline): SGDLS, YYNGEE. V was cut by 4 bases and J by 4 bases, with 18 bases left in between.

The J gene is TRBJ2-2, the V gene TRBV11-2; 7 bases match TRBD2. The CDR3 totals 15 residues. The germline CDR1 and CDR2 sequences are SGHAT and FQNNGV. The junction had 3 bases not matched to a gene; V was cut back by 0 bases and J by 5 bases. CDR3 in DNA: TGTGCCAGCAGCTTAGACGGGGGGTTTACCGGGGAGCTGTTTTTT. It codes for CASSLDGGFTGELFF.

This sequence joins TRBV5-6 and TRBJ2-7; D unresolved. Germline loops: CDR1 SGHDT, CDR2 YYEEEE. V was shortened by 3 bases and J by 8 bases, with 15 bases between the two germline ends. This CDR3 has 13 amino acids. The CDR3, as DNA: TGTGCCAGCAGCTGGGCCGATGTTACGAAGCAGTACTTC. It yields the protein CASSWADVTKQYF.

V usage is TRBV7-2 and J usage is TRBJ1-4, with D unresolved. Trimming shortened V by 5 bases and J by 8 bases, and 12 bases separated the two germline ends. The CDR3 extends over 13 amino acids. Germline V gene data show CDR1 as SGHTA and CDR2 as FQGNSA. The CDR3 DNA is TGTGCCAGCAGCCGGGAACGTTGGGAAAAACTGTTTTTT. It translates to CASSRERWEKLFF.

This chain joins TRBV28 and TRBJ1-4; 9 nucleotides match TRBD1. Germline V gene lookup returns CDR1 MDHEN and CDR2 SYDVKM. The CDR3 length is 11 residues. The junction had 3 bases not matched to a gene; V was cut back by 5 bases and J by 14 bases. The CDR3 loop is CASSPGQGLFF. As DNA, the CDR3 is TGTGCCAGCAGTCCGGGACAGGGTCTGTTTTTT.

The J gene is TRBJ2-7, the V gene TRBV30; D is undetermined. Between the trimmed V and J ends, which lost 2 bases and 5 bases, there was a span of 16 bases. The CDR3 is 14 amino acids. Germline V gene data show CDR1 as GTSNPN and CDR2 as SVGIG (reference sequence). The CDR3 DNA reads TGTGCCTGGAGTCCCACGTCGTGGCACGACGAGCAGTACTTC. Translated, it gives CAWSPTSWHDEQYF.

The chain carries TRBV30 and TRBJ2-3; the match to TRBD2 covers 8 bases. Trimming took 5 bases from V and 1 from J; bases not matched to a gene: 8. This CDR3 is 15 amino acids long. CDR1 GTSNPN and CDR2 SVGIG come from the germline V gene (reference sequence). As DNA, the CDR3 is TGTGCCTGGGGGCCCAGCGGGAGCGGCACAGATACGCAGTATTTT. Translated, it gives CAWGPSGSGTDTQYF. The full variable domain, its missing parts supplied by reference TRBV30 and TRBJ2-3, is SQTIHQWPATLVQPVGSPLSLECTVEGTSNPNLYWYRQAAGRGLQLLFYSVGIGQISSEVPQNLSASRPQDRQFILSSKKLLLSDSGFYLCAWGPSGSGTDTQYFGPGTRLTVL.

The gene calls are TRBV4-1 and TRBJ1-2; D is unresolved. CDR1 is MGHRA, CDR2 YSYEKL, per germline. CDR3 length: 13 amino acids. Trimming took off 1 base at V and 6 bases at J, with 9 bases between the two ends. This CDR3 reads CASSQGDGNGYTF. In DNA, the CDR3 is TGCGCCAGCAGCCAAGGAGACGGGAATGGCTACACCTTC.

The CDR3 protein is CASRAQGNQPQHF. CDR3 nucleotide sequence: TGTGCCAGCAGGGCGCAGGGCAATCAGCCCCAGCATTTT. The chain combines TRBV28 with TRBJ1-5; D call uncertain. In germline, CDR1 is MDHEN, CDR2 SYDVKM. The CDR3 sequence is 13 residues long. Trimming cost V 6 bases and J 2 bases, with 8 bases left between them. Looking up the rest from reference TRBV28 and TRBJ1-5 gives the full variable domain: DVKVTQSSRYLVKRTGEKVFLECVQDMDHENMFWYRQDPGLGLRLIYFSYDVKMKEKGDIPEGYSVSREKKERFSLILESASTNQTSMYLCASRAQGNQPQHFGDGTRLSIL.